This T cell receptor (beta chain) appears in the sequencing data of a study of blood T cell repertoires in COVID-19. Per the original methods: Reference gene primer amplification yielded estimated nucleated cell counts. Sequencing used immunoSEQ multiplex PCR; TCRdb keeps in-frame clones, though not all of them. V and J calls and clone size follow that table, whereas D and trimming were derived from the DNA. The sample includes fewer than 250,000 clones, 76% of them seen just once. Sequenced material: PBMCs or T cells enriched from blood (not recorded which). The receptor's source is a woman in her forties or fifties with acute COVID-19.

CDR3: CASSVAQGRGGSGNTIYF. DNA of the CDR3: TGTGCCAGCAGCGTAGCACAGGGGCGCGGAGGCTCTGGAAACACCATATATTTT. The chain links TRBV9 to TRBJ1-3, with 7 bases matching TRBD1. This CDR3 is 18 amino acids long. The V and J ends lost 0 bases and 0 bases, in that order; junction bases with no gene match: 9. The germline V gene encodes CDR1 SGDLS and CDR2 YYNGEE.